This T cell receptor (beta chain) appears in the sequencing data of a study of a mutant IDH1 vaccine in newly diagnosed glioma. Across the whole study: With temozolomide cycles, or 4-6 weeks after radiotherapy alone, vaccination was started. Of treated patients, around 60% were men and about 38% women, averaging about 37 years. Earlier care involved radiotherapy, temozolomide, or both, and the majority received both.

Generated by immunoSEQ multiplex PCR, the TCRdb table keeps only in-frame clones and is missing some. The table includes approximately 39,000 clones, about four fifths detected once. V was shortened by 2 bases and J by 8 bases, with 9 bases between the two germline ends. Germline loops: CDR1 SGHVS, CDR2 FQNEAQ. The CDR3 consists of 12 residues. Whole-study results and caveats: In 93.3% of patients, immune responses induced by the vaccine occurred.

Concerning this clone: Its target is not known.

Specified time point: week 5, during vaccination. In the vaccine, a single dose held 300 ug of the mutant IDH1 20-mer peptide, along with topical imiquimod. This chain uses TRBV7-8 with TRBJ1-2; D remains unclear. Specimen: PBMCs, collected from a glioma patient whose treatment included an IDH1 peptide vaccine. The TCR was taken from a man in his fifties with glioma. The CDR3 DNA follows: TGTGCCAGCAGCTTATTTGGGGAGGGCTACACCTTC. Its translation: CASSLFGEGYTF.